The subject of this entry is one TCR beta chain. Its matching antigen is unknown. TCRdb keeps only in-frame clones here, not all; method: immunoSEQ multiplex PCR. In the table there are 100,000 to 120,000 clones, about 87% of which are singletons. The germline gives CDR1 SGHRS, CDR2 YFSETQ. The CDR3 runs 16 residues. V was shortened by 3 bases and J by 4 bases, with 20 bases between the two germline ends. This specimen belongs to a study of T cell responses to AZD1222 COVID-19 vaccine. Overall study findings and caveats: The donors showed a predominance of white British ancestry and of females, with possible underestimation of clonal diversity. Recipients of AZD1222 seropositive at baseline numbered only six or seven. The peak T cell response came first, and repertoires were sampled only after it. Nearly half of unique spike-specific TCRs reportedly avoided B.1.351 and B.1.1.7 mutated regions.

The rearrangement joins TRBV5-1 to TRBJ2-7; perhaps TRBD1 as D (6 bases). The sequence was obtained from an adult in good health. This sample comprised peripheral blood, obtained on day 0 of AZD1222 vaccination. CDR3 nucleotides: TGCGCCAGCAGCTATAGATGGGACACGAAATCTTACGAGCAGTACTTC. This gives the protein CASSYRWDTKSYEQYF.